This T cell receptor beta chain was identified in a study of blood T cell repertoires in COVID-19. The CDR3 totals 16 residues. Trimming removed 3 bases from V and 0 bases from J, with 13 bases in between. CDR1 and CDR2 from the germline V gene are SGHDT and YYEEEE. TCRdb keeps only in-frame clones here, not all; method: immunoSEQ multiplex PCR. The sample has 400,000 to 450,000 clones, about nine tenths seen once. The source of this sequence is a woman in her thirties or forties with COVID-19, enrolled during active disease. The rearrangement links TRBV5-6 to TRBJ1-3; D gene ambiguous. Sequencing was performed on peripheral blood. This CDR3 is CASSSVGRGSGNTIYF. DNA of the CDR3: TGTGCCAGCAGCTCGGTTGGACGGGGCTCTGGAAACACCATATATTTT.